This T cell receptor beta chain came from a study of tumor-infiltrating lymphocytes in oesophageal squamous cell carcinoma. Per the germline V gene, CDR1 is SGHTA and CDR2 is FQGNSA. Trimming stripped 5 bases from V and 0 bases from J, with 10 bases between. The CDR3 is made up of 14 amino acids. TCRdb recomputed calls from the PCR reads with MiXCR, one row per CDR3 protein. The sample consists of about 15,000 distinct CDR3 sequences, roughly 54% of them appearing once. The clonotype comes from a female donor with esophageal squamous cell carcinoma. Sequenced sample: esophageal tumor tissue. This chain connects TRBV7-2 to TRBJ2-5; D gene uncertain. For the CDR3, the DNA is TGTGCCAGCAGCCGTCAGACAAACCAAGAGACCCAGTACTTC. This encodes CASSRQTNQETQYF.